Detailed here is one T cell receptor beta chain. What antigen it recognizes has not been identified. No much larger clone is present one base from it, and per-base qualities are unavailable. Ficoll-Paque density gradient centrifugation was the method used to isolate PBMCs. After removal of 3 bases from V and 4 bases from J, the junction retains 13 bases not matched to a gene. From the cysteine through the phenylalanine, the CDR3 covers 18 amino acids. The entry retains the CDR3 DNA only, 54 bases that are in frame from base 1. The germline V gene supplies CDR1 SGHAT and CDR2 FQNNGV. The sequencer listed for this sample is Illumina NovaSeq 6000. TCRalpha and TCRbeta cDNA libraries were built by 5'RACE with constant-segment primers, adding sample barcodes and unique molecular identifiers. Trizol reagent was used to extract RNA from every sample. The libraries were amplified in two PCR steps, and the second step added a second sample barcode and Illumina TruSeq adapters. Sequencing of libraries was performed on an Illumina NovaSeq with 2 x 150 bp paired-end reads. Per the source publication's procedure: With migec v1.2.7, reads were demultiplexed and then collapsed into UMI-guided consensus sequences. Using mixcr v2.1.11, the UMI consensuses were aligned to TRA and TRB V and J templates and assembled into clonotypes. Expanded or contracted clonotypes were those called significant by both edgeR and NoisET, with noise models trained on biological replicates. For edgeR calls, the cutoffs were a false discovery rate-adjusted p below 0.01 and a log2 fold-change threshold of 1. As an exploratory analysis of dynamics, max-normalized trajectories of the 1000 most abundant clonotypes were examined by PCA with hierarchical clustering. Each responding clone was given a CD4 or CD8 phenotype based on the CD4+ and CD8+ repertoires, which had been sequenced separately. TCRdb reprocessing: public reads trimmed at Q25 with fastp, clones called with MiXCR, in-frame beta chains kept. For every CDR3 protein sequence, its rows merge into one entry that carries the most common genes and DNA. TCRdb assigned the V and J calls; the authors' analysis was not used. This sample is represented by a few hundred thousand distinct CDR3 sequences; approximately 8% of them were singletons. The leading ten clones occupy roughly 23% of the sample.

The data were taken from a study of T-cell memory formation after mild COVID-19 (dated by TCRdb to 2020 to 2023). In terms of the full investigation: TCR sequence clusters from the two donors were largely donor specific. Longitudinal TCRalpha and TCRbeta repertoire sequencing tracked T-cell clones expanding and contracting after mild COVID-19 in a couple of donors. Two young, previously healthy adult volunteers, one female and one male, were included in the cohort.

Overall study outcomes, separate from this receptor: Contracting CD4+ clones turned up mainly in the CM and EM memory subsets, whereas EMRA was where CD8+ clones were enriched. Some responding clones were detected in pre-infection memory, which suggested that pre-existing cross-reactive memory T cells had joined the SARS-CoV-2 response. SARS-CoV-2 specificity was not confirmed for the second-wave clones peaking on day 37. From day 15 to 85, contracting clones showed balanced CD4/CD8 phenotypes, whereas a second wave of clones that expanded from day 15 to 37 leaned towards CD4+. Only a couple of mild cases were covered in the study, and larger cohorts including severe cases with pre-infection samples were considered necessary.

Source material: PBMCs or a T cell subset sorted from them (not recorded which). The TCR was taken from a young man who had mild COVID-19 (a few samples of this study predate the infection). The sample titles of this study are shuffled in the database, so cell type and time point are left out; the donor was told from shared clones. The rearrangement combines TRBV11-2 with TRBJ2-2; the junction holds 8 bases that match TRBD2. The DNA reads as follows: TGTGCCAGCAGCTTCAGCGTGTTCGGGGGGGCTATCACCGGGGAGCTGTTTTTT. It translates to CASSFSVFGGAITGELFF.